Each of the 2 T cell receptor beta chains below was sequenced from the same sample in a study of memory CD8 T cells in hepatitis C reinfection. Only in-frame clones appear in the TCRdb table, and some are missing; sequencing was by immunoSEQ multiplex PCR. In the table there are just over 50,000 clones, roughly 90% of which are singletons. Time point denoted: pre-reinfection, 55 to 20 weeks before reinfection detection. Sorted cells were sequenced directly ex vivo without any in vitro expansion. The sample consisted of naive CD8+ T cells sorted from blood. The origin of the receptors is a man in his late teens or twenties with hepatitis C virus infection.

This clone has a single count. The chain carries TRBV27 and TRBJ2-3; tentatively, D is TRBD1 (5 bases). The V gene lost 0 bases and the J gene lost 0 bases, with 19 bases spanning the gap. Per the germline V gene, CDR1 is MNHEY and CDR2 is SMNVEV (reference sequence). The CDR3 length is 19 residues. CDR3 region: CASSLSIPLGRTSTDTQYF. CDR3 coding DNA: TGTGCCAGCAGTTTATCGATCCCTCTCGGACGGACAAGCACAGATACGCAGTATTTT.

V usage is TRBV19 and J usage is TRBJ2-3; 9 positions agree with TRBD2. Germline V gene lookup returns CDR1 LNHDA and CDR2 SQIVND (reference sequence). J was trimmed by 1 base and V by 4 bases; bases with no gene match: 0. This CDR3 has 14 amino acids. The CDR3: CASSSGGGTDTQYF. The CDR3 region has the DNA TGTGCCAGTAGTAGCGGGGGGGGCACAGATACGCAGTATTTT.